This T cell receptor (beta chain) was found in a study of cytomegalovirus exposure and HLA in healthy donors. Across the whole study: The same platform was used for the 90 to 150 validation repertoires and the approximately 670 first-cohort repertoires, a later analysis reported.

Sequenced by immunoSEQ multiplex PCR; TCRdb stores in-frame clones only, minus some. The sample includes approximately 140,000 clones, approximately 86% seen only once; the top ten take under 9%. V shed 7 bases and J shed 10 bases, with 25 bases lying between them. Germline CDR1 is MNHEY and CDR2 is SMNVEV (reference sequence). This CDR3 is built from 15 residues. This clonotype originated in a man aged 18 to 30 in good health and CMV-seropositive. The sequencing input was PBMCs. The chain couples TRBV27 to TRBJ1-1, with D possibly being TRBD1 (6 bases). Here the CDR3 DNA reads TGTGCCAGCAAAAACTTGGCGACAGGAGAACTTATAGCTTTCTTT. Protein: CASKNLATGELIAFF.